The 8 T cell receptor beta chains given below trace back to one sample, sequenced in a study of OX40 agonist ivuxolimab in advanced cancers. The data were produced by immunoSEQ multiplex PCR, yet TCRdb's version contains in-frame clones alone and is incomplete. The sample lists about 100,000 clones, more than 80% occurring once. Sample: CD4+ or CD8+ T cells sorted from blood, taken in a trial of the OX40 agonist ivuxolimab. The receptor set was obtained from an adult with an advanced solid tumor such as melanoma, head and neck, liver or kidney cancer.

The chain uses TRBV4-3 and TRBJ2-7, with D maybe TRBD2 (6 bases). With 4 bases removed from V and 3 bases from J, the gap between germline ends came to 13 bases. The CDR3 length is 14 residues. The germline V gene has CDR1 LGHNA and CDR2 YSLEER. Here the CDR3 reads CASSPSGTDYEQYF. CDR3 in DNA: TGCGCCAGCAGCCCTTCCGGGACTGACTACGAGCAGTACTTC.

The chain has TRBV6-4 and TRBJ2-4; TRBD1 agrees at 9 bases. From germline, CDR1 is MRHNA and CDR2 SNTAGT. The V gene end was trimmed by 5 bases and the J gene end by 1 base; junction bases not matched to a gene: 15. This CDR3 is built from 19 residues. CDR3 sequence: CASSPRDREWGSAKNIQYF. CDR3 sequence (DNA): TGTGCCAGCAGTCCACGGGACAGGGAATGGGGGTCGGCCAAAAACATTCAGTACTTC.

The chain links TRBV7-6 to TRBJ2-5; D is perhaps TRBD2 (6 bases). The germline CDR1 and CDR2 sequences are SGHVS and FNYEAQ. This CDR3 is built from 14 residues. Trimming removed 4 bases from V and 5 bases from J, with 14 bases in between. The CDR3 sequence: CASSSGLPGETQYF. CDR3 DNA sequence: TGTGCCAGCAGCTCGGGACTCCCGGGGGAGACCCAGTACTTC.

The chain employs TRBV11-3 and TRBJ2-1; TRBD2 matches at 8 bases. The CDR3 contains 14 residues. The germline gives CDR1 SGHNT, CDR2 YENEEA. Trimming removed 0 bases from V and 9 bases from J; junction bases left unmatched: 4. The CDR3 spells CASSLDGGAGEQFF. The DNA of the CDR3 is TGTGCCAGCAGCTTAGACGGGGGGGCAGGTGAGCAGTTCTTC. Looking up the rest from reference TRBV11-3 and TRBJ2-1 gives the full variable domain: EAGVVQSPRYKIIEKKQPVAFWCNPISGHNTLYWYLQNLGQGPELLIRYENEEAVDDSQLPKDRFSAERLKGVDSTLKIQPAELGDSAVYLCASSLDGGAGEQFFGPGTRLTVL.

This chain links TRBV9 with TRBJ1-3; a weak D match, TRBD1 (5 bases). With 5 bases removed from V and 0 bases from J, the gap between germline ends came to 6 bases. CDR3 length equals 13 residues. CDR1 SGDLS and CDR2 YYNGEE come from the germline V gene. The chain's CDR3 is CASSDSSGNTIYF. The CDR3 DNA reads TGTGCCAGCAGTGACAGCTCTGGAAACACCATATATTTT.

DNA of the CDR3: TGTGCCACCAATGACAGATCAAGAGCTGGGGCCAACGTCCTGACTTTC. This sequence encodes CATNDRSRAGANVLTF. The V call is TRBV6-6, the J call TRBJ2-6; D perhaps matches TRBD1 (5 bases). From germline, CDR1 is MNHNY and CDR2 SVGAGI (reference sequence). The length of the CDR3 is 16 residues. V lost 10 bases and J 2 bases, leaving 18 bases between the germline ends.

The rearrangement uses TRBV5-6 and TRBJ1-2, with D possibly being TRBD1 (6 bases). This CDR3 has 15 amino acids. V gave up 0 bases and J gave up 3 bases, with 12 bases separating them. Germline CDR1 reads SGHDT; CDR2 reads YYEEEE. The CDR3 protein is CASSLGDTFDYGYTF. Here the CDR3 DNA reads TGTGCCAGCAGCTTGGGGGACACGTTTGACTATGGCTACACCTTC.

This clone turned up a few times. In DNA, the CDR3 is TGTGCCAGCAGTGGTTGGCGGTTATACGAGCAGTACTTC. It translates to CASSGWRLYEQYF. The J gene is TRBJ2-7, the V gene TRBV2, with D uncertain. Germline-derived CDR1 and CDR2 are SNHLY and FYNNEI. Trimming cost V 4 bases and J 4 bases, with 11 bases left between them. The CDR3 totals 13 residues.